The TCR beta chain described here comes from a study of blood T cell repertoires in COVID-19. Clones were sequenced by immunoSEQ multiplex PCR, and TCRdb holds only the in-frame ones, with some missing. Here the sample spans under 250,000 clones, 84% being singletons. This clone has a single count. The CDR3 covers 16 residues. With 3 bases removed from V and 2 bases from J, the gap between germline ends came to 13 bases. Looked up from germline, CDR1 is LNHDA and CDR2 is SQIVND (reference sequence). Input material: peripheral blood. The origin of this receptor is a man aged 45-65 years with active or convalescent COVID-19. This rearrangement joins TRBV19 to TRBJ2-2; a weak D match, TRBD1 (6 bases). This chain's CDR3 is CASSIMLQGNTGELFF. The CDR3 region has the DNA TGTGCCAGTAGTATCATGTTACAGGGCAACACCGGGGAGCTGTTTTTT. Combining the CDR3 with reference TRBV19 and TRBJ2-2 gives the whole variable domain DGGITQSPKYLFRKEGQNVTLSCEQNLNHDAMYWYRQDPGQGLRLIYYSQIVNDFQKGDIAEGYSVSREKKESFPLTVTSAQKNPTAFYLCASSIMLQGNTGELFFGEGSRLTVL.